These T cell receptor beta chains were read from a single sample in a study of blood T cells in healthy people across ages. TCRdb reprocessed the 5' RACE reads via MiXCR and lists one record per CDR3 protein. The table includes approximately 580,000 distinct CDR3 sequences, about 24% detected once. This same sample was also part of a study on T cells of mothers and their children.

The sample comprised blood. The source of these receptors is a boy aged 5-17 years in good health. Each CDR3 is given with its conserved first and last residue. D genes are given only for firm matches. Size values are once, few and many counts, or a class for expanded clones, and some rows have none.

j_gene,v_gene,abundance,d_gene,CDR3aa,CDR3nt
TRBJ2-1,TRBV6-5,-,TRBD2,CASRLAGGDEQFF,TGTGCCAGCAGACTAGCGGGAGGCGATGAGCAGTTCTTC
TRBJ2-1,TRBV4-2,few,-,CASSQGTDEQFF,TGTGCCAGCAGCCAAGGGACGGATGAGCAGTTCTTC
TRBJ2-3,TRBV7-2,-,TRBD1,CASSLRRGREDTQYF,TGTGCCAGCAGCTTACGCAGGGGGCGGGAAGATACGCAGTATTTT
TRBJ2-7,TRBV3-1,few,TRBD1,CASSHEPGQGGYEQYF,TGTGCCAGCAGCCATGAACCGGGACAGGGGGGTTACGAGCAGTACTTC
TRBJ1-2,TRBV4-1,few,TRBD1,CASNRPGQGKGGYTF,TGCGCCAGCAACCGACCGGGACAGGGGAAGGGAGGCTACACCTTC
TRBJ1-1,TRBV5-6,-,-,CASSPGYESMEAFF,TGTGCCAGCAGCCCCGGTTACGAGTCAATGGAAGCTTTCTTT
TRBJ2-3,TRBV4-1,-,TRBD2,CASSQSGLAMDTQYF,TGCGCCAGCAGCCAATCCGGACTAGCGATGGATACGCAGTATTTT
TRBJ1-2,TRBV4-1,-,-,CASSQDRGANYGYTF,TGCGCCAGCAGCCAAGATAGGGGAGCTAACTATGGCTACACCTTC
TRBJ2-3,TRBV7-8,few,-,CASSREWGATDTQYF,TGTGCCAGCAGCCGGGAGTGGGGGGCAACAGATACGCAGTATTTT
TRBJ1-1,TRBV6-1,few,-,CASRPLADTEAFF,TGTGCCAGCAGGCCCCTCGCGGACACTGAAGCTTTCTTT
TRBJ1-5,TRBV12-3/TRBV12-4,-,-,CASSSQGYSNQPQHF,TGTGCCAGCAGTTCCCAGGGCTATAGCAATCAGCCCCAGCATTTT
TRBJ1-2,TRBV7-2,-,TRBD1,CASSTTGGYGYTF,TGTGCCAGCAGCACGACAGGGGGATATGGCTACACCTTC
TRBJ1-1,TRBV3-1,few,-,CASSQDSANTEAFF,TGTGCCAGCAGCCAAGATTCCGCGAACACTGAAGCTTTCTTT
TRBJ1-5,TRBV7-2,many,-,CASSLAQNQPQHF,TGTGCCAGCAGCTTAGCCCAAAATCAGCCCCAGCATTTT
TRBJ2-3,TRBV20-1,many,TRBD2,CSARPLLAGPTDTQYF,TGCAGTGCTAGGCCCCTACTAGCGGGTCCCACAGATACGCAGTATTTT
TRBJ2-7,TRBV12-3/TRBV12-4,many,TRBD2,CASSTRTSGRPYEQYF,TGTGCCAGCAGTACACGGACTAGCGGGAGGCCCTACGAGCAGTACTTC